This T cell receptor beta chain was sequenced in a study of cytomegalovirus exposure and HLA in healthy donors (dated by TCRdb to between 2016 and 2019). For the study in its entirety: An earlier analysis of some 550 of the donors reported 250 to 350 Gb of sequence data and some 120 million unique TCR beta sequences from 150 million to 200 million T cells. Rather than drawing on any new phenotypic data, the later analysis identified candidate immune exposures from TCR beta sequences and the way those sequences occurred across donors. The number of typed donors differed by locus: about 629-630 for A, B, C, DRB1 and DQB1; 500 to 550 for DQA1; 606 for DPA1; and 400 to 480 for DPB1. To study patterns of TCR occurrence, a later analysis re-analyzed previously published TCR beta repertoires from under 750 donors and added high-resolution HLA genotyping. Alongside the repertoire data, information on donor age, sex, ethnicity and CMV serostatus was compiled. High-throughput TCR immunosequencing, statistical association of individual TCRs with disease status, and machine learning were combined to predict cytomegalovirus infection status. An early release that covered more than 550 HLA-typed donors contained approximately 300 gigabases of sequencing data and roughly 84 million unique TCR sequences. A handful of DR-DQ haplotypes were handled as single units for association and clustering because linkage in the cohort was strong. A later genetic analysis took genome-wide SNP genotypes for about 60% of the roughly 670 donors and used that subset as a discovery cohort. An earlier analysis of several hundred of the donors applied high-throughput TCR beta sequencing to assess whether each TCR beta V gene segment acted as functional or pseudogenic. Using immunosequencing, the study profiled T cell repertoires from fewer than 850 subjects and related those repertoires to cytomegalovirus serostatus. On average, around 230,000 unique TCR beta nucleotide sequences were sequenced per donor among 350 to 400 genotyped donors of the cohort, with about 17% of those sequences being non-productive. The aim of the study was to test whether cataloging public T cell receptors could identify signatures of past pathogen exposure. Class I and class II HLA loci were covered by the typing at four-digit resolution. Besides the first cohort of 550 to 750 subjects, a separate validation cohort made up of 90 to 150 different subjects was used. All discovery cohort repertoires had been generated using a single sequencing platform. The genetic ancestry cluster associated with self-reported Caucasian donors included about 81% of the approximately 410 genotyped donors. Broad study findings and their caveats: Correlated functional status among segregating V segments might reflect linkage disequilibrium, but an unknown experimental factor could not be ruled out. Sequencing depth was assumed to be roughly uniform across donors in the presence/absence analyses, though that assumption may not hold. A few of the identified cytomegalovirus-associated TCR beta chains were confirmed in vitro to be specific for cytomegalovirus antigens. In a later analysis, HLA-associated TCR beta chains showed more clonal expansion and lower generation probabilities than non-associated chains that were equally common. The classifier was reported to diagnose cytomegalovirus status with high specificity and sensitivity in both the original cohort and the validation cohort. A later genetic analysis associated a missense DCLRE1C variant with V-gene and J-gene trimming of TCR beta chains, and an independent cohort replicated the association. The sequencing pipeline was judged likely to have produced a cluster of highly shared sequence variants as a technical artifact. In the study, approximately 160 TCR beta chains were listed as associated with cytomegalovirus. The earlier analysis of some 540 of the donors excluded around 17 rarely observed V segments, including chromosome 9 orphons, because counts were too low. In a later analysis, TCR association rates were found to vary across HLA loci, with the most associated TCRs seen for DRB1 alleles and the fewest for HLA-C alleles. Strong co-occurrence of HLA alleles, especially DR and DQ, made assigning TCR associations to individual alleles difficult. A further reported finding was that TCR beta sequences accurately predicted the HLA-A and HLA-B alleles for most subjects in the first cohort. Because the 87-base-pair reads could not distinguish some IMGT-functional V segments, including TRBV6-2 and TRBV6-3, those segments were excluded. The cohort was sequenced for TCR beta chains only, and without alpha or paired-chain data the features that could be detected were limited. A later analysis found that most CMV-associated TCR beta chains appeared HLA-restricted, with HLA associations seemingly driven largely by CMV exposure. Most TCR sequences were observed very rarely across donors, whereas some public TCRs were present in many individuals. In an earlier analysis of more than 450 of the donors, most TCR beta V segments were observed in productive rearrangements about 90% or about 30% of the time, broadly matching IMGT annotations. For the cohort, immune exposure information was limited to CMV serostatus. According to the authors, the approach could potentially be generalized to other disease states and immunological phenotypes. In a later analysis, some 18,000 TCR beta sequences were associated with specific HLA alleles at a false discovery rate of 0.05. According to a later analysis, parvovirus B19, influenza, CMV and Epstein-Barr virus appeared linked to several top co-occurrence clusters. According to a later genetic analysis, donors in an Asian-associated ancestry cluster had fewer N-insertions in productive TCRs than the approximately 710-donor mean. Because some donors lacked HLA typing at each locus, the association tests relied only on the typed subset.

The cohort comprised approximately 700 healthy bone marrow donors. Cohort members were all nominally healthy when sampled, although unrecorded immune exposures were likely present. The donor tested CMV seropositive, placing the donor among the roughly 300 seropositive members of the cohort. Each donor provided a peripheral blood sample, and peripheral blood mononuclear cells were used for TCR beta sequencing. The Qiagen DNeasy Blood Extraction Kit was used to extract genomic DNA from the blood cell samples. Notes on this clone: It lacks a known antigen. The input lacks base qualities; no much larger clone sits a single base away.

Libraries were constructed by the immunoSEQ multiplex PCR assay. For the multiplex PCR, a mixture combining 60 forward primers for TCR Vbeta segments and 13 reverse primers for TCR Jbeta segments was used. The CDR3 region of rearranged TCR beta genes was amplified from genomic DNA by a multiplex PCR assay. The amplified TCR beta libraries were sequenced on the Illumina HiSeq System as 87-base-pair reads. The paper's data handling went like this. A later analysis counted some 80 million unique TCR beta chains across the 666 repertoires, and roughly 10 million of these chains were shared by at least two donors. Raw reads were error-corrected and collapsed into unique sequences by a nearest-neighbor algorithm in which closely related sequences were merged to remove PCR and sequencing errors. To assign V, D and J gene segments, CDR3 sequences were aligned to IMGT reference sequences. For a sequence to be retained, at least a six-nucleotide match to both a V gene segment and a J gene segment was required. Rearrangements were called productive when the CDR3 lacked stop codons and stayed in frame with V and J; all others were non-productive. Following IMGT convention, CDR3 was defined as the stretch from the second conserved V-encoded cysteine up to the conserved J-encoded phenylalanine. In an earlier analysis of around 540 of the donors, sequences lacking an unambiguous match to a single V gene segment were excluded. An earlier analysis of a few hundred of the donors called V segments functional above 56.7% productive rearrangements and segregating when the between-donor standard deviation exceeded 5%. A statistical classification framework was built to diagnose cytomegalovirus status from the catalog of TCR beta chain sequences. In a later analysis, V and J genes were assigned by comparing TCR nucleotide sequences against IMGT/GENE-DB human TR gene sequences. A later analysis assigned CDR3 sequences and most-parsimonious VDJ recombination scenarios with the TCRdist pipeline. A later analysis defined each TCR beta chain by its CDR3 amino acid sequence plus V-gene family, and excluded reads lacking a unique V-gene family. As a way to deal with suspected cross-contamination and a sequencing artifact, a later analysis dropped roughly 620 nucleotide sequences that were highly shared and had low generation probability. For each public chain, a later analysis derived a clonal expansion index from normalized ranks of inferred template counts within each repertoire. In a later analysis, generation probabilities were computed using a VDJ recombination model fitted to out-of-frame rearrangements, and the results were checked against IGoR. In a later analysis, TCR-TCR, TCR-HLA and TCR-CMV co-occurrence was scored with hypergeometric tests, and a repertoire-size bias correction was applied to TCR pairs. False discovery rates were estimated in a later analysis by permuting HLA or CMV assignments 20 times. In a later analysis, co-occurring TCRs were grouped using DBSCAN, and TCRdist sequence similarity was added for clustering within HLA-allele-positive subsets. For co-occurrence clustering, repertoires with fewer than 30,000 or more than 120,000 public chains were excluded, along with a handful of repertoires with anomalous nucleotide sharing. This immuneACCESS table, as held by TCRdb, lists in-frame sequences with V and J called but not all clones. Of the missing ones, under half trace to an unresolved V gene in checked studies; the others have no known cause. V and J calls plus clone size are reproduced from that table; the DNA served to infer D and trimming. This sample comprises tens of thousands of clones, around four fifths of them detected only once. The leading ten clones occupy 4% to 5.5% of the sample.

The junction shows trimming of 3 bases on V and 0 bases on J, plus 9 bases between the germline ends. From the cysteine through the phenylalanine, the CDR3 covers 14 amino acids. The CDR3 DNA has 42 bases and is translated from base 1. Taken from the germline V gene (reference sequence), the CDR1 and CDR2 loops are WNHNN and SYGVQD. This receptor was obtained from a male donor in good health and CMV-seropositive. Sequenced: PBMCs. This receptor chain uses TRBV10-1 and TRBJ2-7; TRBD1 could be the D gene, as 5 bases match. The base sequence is TGCGCCAGCAGTGACCACAGGAGCTCCTACGAGCAGTACTTC. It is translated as CASSDHRSSYEQYF.